This T cell receptor beta chain was retrieved from a study of cytomegalovirus exposure and HLA in healthy donors. General observations from the study: Most likely, a cluster of highly shared sequence variants arose as a sequencing artifact. Most TCR sequences showed up rarely, but some public TCRs showed up in many donors.

Note on this clone: As yet, its antigen is unknown.

Germline V lookup: CDR1 MNHNY, CDR2 SVGAGI (reference sequence). Between the trimmed V and J ends, which lost 4 bases and 4 bases, there was a span of 10 bases. The CDR3 is made up of 13 amino acids. PCR was performed using 60 Vbeta and 13 Jbeta primers. The method was immunoSEQ multiplex PCR; TCRdb's version includes in-frame clones alone and lacks a portion of them. This table holds about 160,000 clones, 80% to 90% found once. The sample consisted of PBMCs. This receptor was identified in a man aged 18-30 years in good health and CMV-seronegative. The V and J genes are TRBV6-6 and TRBJ1-2; D is unclear. CDR3 nucleotide sequence: TGTGCCAGCAGTTTGGGCAGCAGCTATGGCTACACCTTC. It specifies CASSLGSSYGYTF.